Listed here are 13 T cell receptor beta chains from one sample, sequenced in a study of early T cells in non-severe SARS-CoV-2 infection. TCRdb reprocessed the 5' RACE reads with MiXCR, giving one entry per CDR3 protein. The table includes tens of thousands of distinct CDR3 sequences, over 9.5% detected once. The sample was whole blood. Receptor source: an adult who was a healthcare worker with PCR-confirmed SARS-CoV-2 infection or an uninfected control (not recorded which).

The chain joins TRBV6-2 or TRBV6-3 to TRBJ2-6; D is undetermined. The CDR3 is 14 residues long. V dropped 2 bases and J dropped 4 bases, with 6 bases sitting between them. CDR1 and CDR2 (germline): MNHEY, SVGEGT. The CDR3 protein is CASSYRAGANVLTF. The DNA for the CDR3 is TGTGCCAGCAGTTACCGGGCAGGGGCCAACGTCCTGACTTTC.

At least ten counts were recorded for this clonotype. The rearrangement uses TRBV5-1 and TRBJ2-5, with D unresolved. The CDR3 spans 15 residues. Germline V gene lookup returns CDR1 SGHRS and CDR2 YFSETQ. The V end lost 3 bases, the J end lost 1 base, and 13 bases lay between the germline ends. CDR3 region: CASSSFPGAQETQYF. The CDR3 DNA sequence: TGCGCCAGCAGCTCTTTTCCGGGCGCCCAAGAGACCCAGTACTTC.

The V and J genes are TRBV20-1 and TRBJ1-4; TRBD1 matches 8 bases. This CDR3 contains 14 residues. The J segment lost 7 bases and the V segment lost 6 bases, leaving 10 bases of the junction unmatched. Germline loops: CDR1 DFQATT, CDR2 SNEGSKA (reference sequence). CDR3 region: CSAMAQGASEKLFF. CDR3 in DNA: TGCAGTGCGATGGCTCAGGGGGCAAGTGAAAAACTGTTTTTT.

This clonotype was seen ten or more times. The chain combines TRBV6-2 or TRBV6-3 with TRBJ2-7, with 9 bases matching TRBD1. CDR3 length: 14 residues. Germline V CDR1 and CDR2: MNHEY, SVGEGT. J gave up 3 bases and V 8 bases, and 8 bases lay outside the gene matches. CDR3 amino acids: CASWTGTGNYEQYF. In DNA, the CDR3 is TGTGCCAGCTGGACCGGGACAGGGAACTACGAGCAGTACTTC.

This clonotype showed up many times. The chain carries TRBV29-1 and TRBJ1-5, with 8 bases aligning to TRBD1. CDR1 SQVTM and CDR2 ANQGSEA come from the germline V gene. V was pared by 5 bases and J by 5 bases, with 5 bases of the junction left unmatched. The CDR3 covers 13 residues. CDR3 sequence (DNA): TGCAGCGTTCGGGGACAGGCGGATCAGCCCCAGCATTTT. Translating gives CSVRGQADQPQHF.

The chain links TRBV5-4 to TRBJ1-2; unclear D gene. The CDR3 contains 16 residues. Germline V gene data show CDR1 as SGHNT and CDR2 as YYREEE (reference sequence). Between the trimmed V and J ends, which lost 0 bases and 3 bases, there was a span of 15 bases. CDR3 coding DNA: TGTGCCAGCAGCTTGGGTCCTATTGGGCCATACTATGGCTACACCTTC. Its protein product is CASSLGPIGPYYGYTF. Full variable domain (rest looked up from reference TRBV5-4 and TRBJ1-2): ETGVTQSPTHLIKTRGQQVTLRCSSQSGHNTVSWYQQALGQGPQFIFQYYREEENGRGNFPPRFSGLQFPNYSSELNVNALELDDSALYLCASSLGPIGPYYGYTFGSGTRLTVV.

This clonotype was seen ten or more times. The genes are TRBV2 and TRBJ2-5; 13 nucleotides line up with TRBD2. The germline gives CDR1 SNHLY, CDR2 FYNNEI. The length of the CDR3 is 16 residues. J lost 5 bases, V lost 5 bases, and 8 bases had no gene match. CDR3 in DNA: TGTGCCAGCAGTACCGGACTAGCGGGAGACTCGGAGACCCAGTACTTC. It yields the protein CASSTGLAGDSETQYF.

V is TRBV11-2 and J is TRBJ1-3; possible D gene TRBD1, 6 bases. The CDR3 runs to 15 residues. Trimming removed 2 bases at V and 2 bases at J, with 10 bases between. CDR1 SGHAT and CDR2 FQNNGV come from the germline V gene. CDR3 protein: CASSLYGTPGNTIYF. CDR3 nucleotides: TGTGCCAGCAGCTTATATGGGACACCTGGAAACACCATATATTTT. The full variable domain, its missing parts supplied by reference TRBV11-2 and TRBJ1-3, is EAGVAQSPRYKIIEKRQSVAFWCNPISGHATLYWYQQILGQGPKLLIQFQNNGVVDDSQLPKDRFSAERLKGVDSTLKIQPAKLEDSAVYLCASSLYGTPGNTIYFGEGSWLTVV.

This clonotype was detected many times. The rearrangement joins TRBV6-2 or TRBV6-3 to TRBJ1-4; 10 nucleotides align to TRBD1. The CDR3 is 16 residues long. Germline V gene sequence: CDR1 MNHEY, CDR2 SVGEGT. The V segment lost 5 bases and the J segment 0 bases; nucleotides outside the gene matches: 3. CDR3 in DNA: TGTGCCAGCAGTAACGGACAGGGGGCAACTAATGAAAAACTGTTTTTT. Its protein is CASSNGQGATNEKLFF.

At least ten counts were recorded for this clonotype. This chain connects TRBV4-2 to TRBJ2-1, with TRBD2 matching 10 bases. The CDR3 contains 14 residues. V shed 8 bases, J shed 9 bases, and the junction held 10 bases outside the gene matches. Germline lookup yields CDR1 LGHNA and CDR2 YNFKEQ. The CDR3: CASGPSGRLTEQFF. As DNA, the CDR3 is TGTGCCAGCGGACCTAGCGGGAGACTCACTGAGCAGTTCTTC.

This clonotype was seen repeatedly, ten times or more. This sequence joins TRBV6-1 and TRBJ1-3; D remains ambiguous. The CDR3 loop spans 15 amino acids. V was trimmed by 7 bases and J by 0 bases, leaving 13 bases between them. Germline CDR1 reads MNHNS; CDR2 reads SASEGT. CDR3 coding DNA: TGTGCCAGCAACACGGGTGTCATCTCTGGAAACACCATATATTTT. This codes for CASNTGVISGNTIYF.

The V call is TRBV29-1, the J call TRBJ1-4, with D uncertain. Germline values: CDR1 SQVTM, CDR2 ANQGSEA. This CDR3 region has 13 residues. V lost 7 bases and J 8 bases, leaving 17 bases between the germline ends. The CDR3 region is CSASREIGEKLFF. The CDR3 DNA is TGCAGCGCTTCCCGAGAAATCGGGGAAAAACTGTTTTTT.

The chain couples TRBV5-6 to TRBJ2-1; D unresolved. The ends were cut back, 3 bases at V and 6 bases at J, with 16 bases in the middle. The CDR3 sequence is 15 residues long. Germline CDR1 SGHDT, CDR2 YYEEEE. CDR3 nucleotides: TGTGCCAGCAGCTCGACCAGGAAGGTTAGCAATGAGCAGTTCTTC. Amino acid sequence: CASSSTRKVSNEQFF.